This entry lists 27 T cell receptor beta chains sequenced from one sample in a study of blood T cells in healthy people across ages. The second PCR ran roughly 6 to 12 cycles with a sample-barcoded 5' primer and J-beta primers. TCRdb called the 5' RACE reads again in MiXCR, with one record for every CDR3 protein. The table shows around 1.5 million distinct CDR3 sequences, with almost 35% occurring only once. Sequenced material: blood. The receptors were sampled from a woman in her thirties in good health.

This clonotype was detected only a few times. The CDR3 spells CSVVGQVGYGYTF. For the CDR3, the DNA is TGCAGCGTTGTGGGACAGGTGGGCTATGGCTACACCTTC. The chain couples TRBV29-1 to TRBJ1-2; 8 nucleotides align to TRBD1. V shed 4 bases, J shed 4 bases, and the junction held 5 bases outside the gene matches. This CDR3 comprises 13 residues. Germline CDR1 and CDR2: SQVTM and ANQGSEA.

In DNA form, the CDR3 reads TGCAGTGCACATGGACTAGCAGAGACCCAGTACTTC. Its translation is CSAHGLAETQYF. J is TRBJ2-5 and V is TRBV20-1, with TRBD2 matching 8 bases. CDR3 length equals 12 residues. Germline values: CDR1 DFQATT, CDR2 SNEGSKA (reference sequence). Unmatched junction bases numbered 4, after V lost 6 bases and J lost 4 bases.

This clonotype was detected ten times or more. A read error may account for a junction end that differs from germline. The chain carries TRBV5-1 and TRBJ2-3; TRBD1 might be the D (6 bases). The CDR3 loop spans 13 amino acids. Germline V gene lookup returns CDR1 SGHRS and CDR2 YFSETQ. The CDR3: CASSLQGPDTQYF. Here the CDR3 DNA reads TGTGCCAGCAGCTTACAGGGTCCAGATACGCAGTATTTT.

Concerning this clonotype itself: The conserved final phenylalanine or tryptophan is absent from the CDR3, which likely points to a read error. The chain links TRBV6-1 to TRBJ2-3, with D hard to call. Trimming took off 6 bases at V and 0 bases at J, with 7 bases between the two ends. The CDR3 length is 13 residues. Germline V gene data show CDR1 as MNHNS and CDR2 as SASEGT. As DNA, the CDR3 is TGTGCCAGCAGGCTGCCTAGCACAGATACGCAGTATGTT. Residues: CASRLPSTDTQYV.

This clonotype was observed a few times. The V gene is TRBV4-2, the J gene TRBJ2-4; the D call may be TRBD1 or TRBD2 (6 bases each). V was shortened by 5 bases and J by 6 bases, with 23 bases between the two germline ends. The CDR3 consists of 17 residues. The germline V gene encodes CDR1 LGHNA and CDR2 YNFKEQ. The CDR3 sequence is CASSSRRGQRAVNIQYF. CDR3 DNA sequence: TGTGCCAGCAGCTCCCGTCGGGGGCAGCGGGCGGTAAACATTCAGTACTTC.

About this clonotype itself: One junction end does not reproduce the germline sequence, and a read error may be involved. V gene TRBV4-1 combines with J gene TRBJ2-7; D may be TRBD1 (5 bases). Germline V lookup: CDR1 MGHRA, CDR2 YSYEKL. The CDR3 sequence is 16 residues long. In DNA form, the CDR3 reads TGCGCTAGCAGCCAACCCCCCACAGGTATAACCTACGAGCAGTACTTC. Its protein product is CASSQPPTGITYEQYF.

This clonotype was observed a single time. The conserved closing phenylalanine or tryptophan is absent in this CDR3, likely reflecting a read error. The DNA is left out, because the CDR3 cannot be placed on it with certainty; the CDR3 is given as TCRdb lists it. This chain joins TRBV12-3 or TRBV12-4 and TRBJ2-3. Including both end residues, the CDR3 is 15 amino acids long. The CDR3 loop is CASSLRSVLTDTQYS.

CDR3 nucleotide sequence: TGCGCCAGCAGCTTGGAGGCAGGGGTAATAGAGACCCAGTACTTC. It is translated as CASSLEAGVIETQYF. The rearrangement uses TRBV5-1 and TRBJ2-5; possibly TRBD1 for D (6 bases). Trimming left V 0 bases short and J 4 bases short, with 13 bases between. This CDR3 comprises 15 residues. CDR1 is SGHRS and CDR2 is YFSETQ in the germline V gene.

This clonotype was picked up a small number of times. The chain carries TRBV24-1 and TRBJ2-5; 7 bases are a match to TRBD1. Germline V lookup: CDR1 KGHDR, CDR2 SFDVKD. This CDR3 is 16 amino acids long. V was clipped by 0 bases and J by 7 bases; unmatched bases: 10. The CDR3 loop is CATSDLKGQTSGTQYF. Written as DNA, the CDR3 is TGTGCCACCAGTGATTTGAAGGGACAGACCTCAGGGACCCAGTACTTC.

Here the CDR3 DNA reads TGCGCCAGCAGCTTGGTTCTAGCGGGTAACGAGCAGTACTTC. Protein sequence: CASSLVLAGNEQYF. V gene TRBV5-1 combines with J gene TRBJ2-7, with 8 bases fitting TRBD2. The CDR3 runs to 14 residues. Germline V lookup: CDR1 SGHRS, CDR2 YFSETQ. V was clipped by 0 bases and J by 5 bases; unmatched bases: 4.

The chain links TRBV30 to TRBJ2-7; 9 bases match TRBD1. The junction had 10 bases not matched to a gene; V was cut back by 0 bases and J by 7 bases. CDR3 length: 15 residues. Per germline, CDR1 GTSNPN and CDR2 SVGIG (reference sequence). CDR3 nucleotides: TGTGCCTGGAGTGTTCTACCGGGACAGGGTAGGGAGCAGTACTTC. Translation gives CAWSVLPGQGREQYF.

This CDR3 is CASSSQREDGSPLHF. The DNA of the CDR3 is TGTGCCAGCAGCTCTCAAAGGGAAGACGGTTCACCCCTCCACTTT. This sequence joins TRBV7-6 and TRBJ1-6; no clear D gene. This CDR3 is 15 amino acids long. V was pared by 4 bases and J by 9 bases, with 16 bases between. CDR1 is SGHVS, CDR2 FNYEAQ, per germline. Full variable domain (outside the CDR3, taken from reference TRBV7-6 and TRBJ1-6): GAGVSQSPRYKVTKRGQDVALRCDPISGHVSLYWYRQALGQGPEFLTYFNYEAQQDKSGLPNDRFSAERPEGSISTLTIQRTEQRDSAMYRCASSSQREDGSPLHFGNGTRLTVT.

This clonotype turned up a few times. Mismatch with germline at one junction end may stem from a read error. The V call is TRBV20-1, the J call TRBJ1-1; D is perhaps TRBD1 (5 bases). The germline CDR1 and CDR2 sequences are DFQATT and SNEGSKA (reference sequence). The CDR3 loop spans 15 amino acids. The CDR3 DNA follows: TGCAGCGCTAGAGGGCCCGACAGAGTGAACACTGAAGCTTTCTTT. This gives the protein CSARGPDRVNTEAFF.

V usage is TRBV2 and J usage is TRBJ2-1, with TRBD2 as a possible D gene (5 bases). The germline V and J ends were trimmed by 4 bases and 0 bases, with 13 bases remaining between them. CDR1 is SNHLY and CDR2 is FYNNEI in the germline V gene. The CDR3 loop spans 16 amino acids. CDR3 nucleotides: TGTGCCAGCAGTGGCCCCGGGAAAAGCTCCTACAATGAGCAGTTCTTC. Protein product: CASSGPGKSSYNEQFF.

The genes are TRBV20-1 and TRBJ2-4, with 10 bases that match TRBD2. The CDR3 loop spans 12 amino acids. Germline V lookup: CDR1 DFQATT, CDR2 SNEGSKA (reference sequence). The CDR3 coding sequence is TGCAGGGGAGCGGGAGGGGGGAACATTCAGTACTTC. It is translated as CRGAGGGNIQYF.

This rearrangement joins TRBV7-3 to TRBJ1-6; a weak D match, TRBD1 (6 bases). Germline V gene lookup returns CDR1 SGHTA and CDR2 FQGTGA. The ends were cut back, 4 bases at V and 7 bases at J, with 11 bases in the middle. This CDR3 has 14 residues. CDR3 bases: TGTGCCAGCAGCTCCGGACAGCAGAATTCACCCCTCCACTTT. Protein: CASSSGQQNSPLHF.

The rearrangement uses TRBV24-1 and TRBJ2-1, with 8 bases that match TRBD2. With V trimmed by 6 bases and J by 4 bases, 1 base remained unmatched. CDR1 and CDR2 from the germline V gene are KGHDR and SFDVKD. This CDR3 has 13 amino acids. The CDR3 nucleotides are TGTGCCACCAGTCCTAGCGGGTACAATGAGCAGTTCTTC. This codes for CATSPSGYNEQFF.

This clonotype turned up a few times. The chain employs TRBV5-1 and TRBJ2-3; 7 bases agree with TRBD1. CDR1 and CDR2 (germline): SGHRS, YFSETQ. V was pared by 7 bases and J by 4 bases, with 9 bases of the junction left unmatched. The CDR3 runs 14 residues. CDR3: CASRTTGSPDTQYF. CDR3 DNA sequence: TGCGCCAGCCGAACGACAGGGTCCCCAGATACGCAGTATTTT.

This clonotype has more than one count but fewer than ten. The V gene is TRBV27, the J gene TRBJ2-7; 14 positions match TRBD2. CDR1 is MNHEY and CDR2 is SMNVEV in the germline V gene (reference sequence). Trimming took 5 bases from V and 3 from J; bases not matched to a gene: 9. This CDR3 has 17 residues. In DNA, the CDR3 is TGTGCCAGCAGTCCCGGACTAGCGGGAGGCCGGGGCTACGAGCAGTACTTC. Translation gives CASSPGLAGGRGYEQYF.

A remark on this clonotype: A junction boundary mismatches the germline segment, possibly from a read error. The chain carries TRBV7-3 and TRBJ2-1; D is unclear. This CDR3 spans 13 amino acids. CDR1 is SGHTA and CDR2 is FQGTGA in the germline V gene. The CDR3 sequence is CANSKTFDNEQFF. The CDR3 region has the DNA TGTGCCAACAGCAAGACTTTTGACAATGAGCAGTTCTTC.

The rearrangement joins TRBV27 to TRBJ1-5; 8 nucleotides align to TRBD1. The CDR3 totals 14 residues. Trimming removed 6 bases from V and 5 bases from J; junction bases left unmatched: 6. Germline CDR1 MNHEY, CDR2 SMNVEV (reference sequence). This CDR3 reads CASRRTGRYQPQHF. The CDR3 nucleotides read TGTGCCAGCAGACGGACAGGGCGGTATCAGCCCCAGCATTTT.

The gene calls are TRBV2 and TRBJ1-2; D is unresolved. The CDR3 runs 12 residues. Trimming left V 8 bases short and J 4 bases short, with 11 bases between. The germline V gene has CDR1 SNHLY and CDR2 FYNNEI. This chain's CDR3 is CASGGPRYGYTF. In DNA form, the CDR3 reads TGTGCCAGCGGTGGTCCCCGCTATGGCTACACCTTC.

This clonotype was seen repeatedly, ten times or more. This chain connects TRBV27 to TRBJ2-1; 11 bases agree with TRBD2. V trimming: 2 bases; J trimming: 5 bases; junction bases outside the gene matches: 2. In germline, CDR1 is MNHEY, CDR2 SMNVEV (reference sequence). This CDR3 region has 15 residues. CDR3 in DNA: TGTGCCAGCAGTTTAGGGACTAGCGGACACAATGAGCAGTTCTTC. Protein sequence: CASSLGTSGHNEQFF.

V usage is TRBV28 and J usage is TRBJ2-2; D uncertain. V shed 6 bases and J shed 3 bases, with 14 bases lying between them. Per the germline V gene, CDR1 is MDHEN and CDR2 is SYDVKM. The CDR3 loop spans 15 amino acids. CDR3 nucleotide sequence: TGTGCCAGCAGCCCAGAGCAGGCGCACACCGGGGAGCTGTTTTTT. Residues: CASSPEQAHTGELFF.

CDR3 loop: CSARVKAYEQYF. CDR3 bases: TGCAGTGCTAGAGTCAAAGCGTACGAGCAGTACTTC. The chain combines TRBV20-1 with TRBJ2-7; D unclear. The CDR3 contains 12 residues. Deletions cut 1 base from V and 4 bases from J, with 8 bases between. Per germline, CDR1 DFQATT and CDR2 SNEGSKA (reference sequence).

This clonotype has a handful of counts. The gene calls are TRBV11-2 and TRBJ2-1, with D perhaps TRBD1 (6 bases). The CDR3 runs to 13 residues. The germline V gene encodes CDR1 SGHAT and CDR2 FQNNGV. V shed 5 bases and J shed 4 bases, with 9 bases lying between them. The CDR3 sequence is CASSIRGYNEQFF. CDR3 in DNA: TGTGCCAGCAGCATCAGGGGATACAATGAGCAGTTCTTC. Full variable domain (rest looked up from reference TRBV11-2 and TRBJ2-1): EAGVAQSPRYKIIEKRQSVAFWCNPISGHATLYWYQQILGQGPKLLIQFQNNGVVDDSQLPKDRFSAERLKGVDSTLKIQPAKLEDSAVYLCASSIRGYNEQFFGPGTRLTVL.

There are a few counts of this clonotype. This sequence joins TRBV20-1 and TRBJ2-7; TRBD2 aligns across 8 bases. V trimming: 0 bases; J trimming: 7 bases; junction bases outside the gene matches: 11. Germline lookup yields CDR1 DFQATT and CDR2 SNEGSKA (reference sequence). This CDR3 has 15 residues. CDR3 sequence (DNA): TGCAGTGCTAGAGATAGGCCAGCGGGGGTTATTGAGCAGTACTTC. Its translation: CSARDRPAGVIEQYF.